Included here is one TCR beta chain sequence, with context. Using immunoSEQ multiplex PCR, the repertoire was profiled, and TCRdb retains in-frame clones only, with some absent. The repertoire includes under 250,000 clones, over 80% of them detected once, and roughly 2% sits in the top ten. The record originates from a study of blood T cell repertoires in COVID-19. CDR3 size: 14 residues. V gave up 6 bases and J gave up 2 bases, with 8 bases separating them. Germline loops: CDR1 MNHEY, CDR2 SVGAGI. The source of this sequence is a man younger than 45 who had recovered from COVID-19. This chain connects TRBV6-5 to TRBJ2-6, with no clear D. The source material was peripheral blood. The chain's CDR3 is CASSPRAGANVLTF. In DNA, the CDR3 is TGTGCCAGCAGCCCCCGAGCTGGGGCCAACGTCCTGACTTTC.